This TCR beta chain was recorded in a study of blood T cell repertoires in COVID-19. Across the study: Sources were T cells, B-cell-depleted T cells, or PBMCs; the material itself was cDNA or gDNA.

Only in-frame clones appear in the TCRdb table, and some are missing; sequencing was by immunoSEQ multiplex PCR. Here the sample spans under 250,000 clones, over 70% being singletons. There are a few counts of this clone. CDR1 and CDR2 from the germline V gene are SGDLS and YYNGEE. The CDR3 contains 16 residues. V lost 4 bases and J 6 bases, leaving 19 bases between the germline ends. Material for sequencing was peripheral blood. The receptor's source is a man between 50 and 59 years old with active or convalescent COVID-19. The J gene is TRBJ2-2, the V gene TRBV9; the D gene is possibly TRBD2 (6 bases). Here the CDR3 DNA reads TGTGCCAGCAGCCCCCGCCATTCTAGCGAAGCCGGGGAGCTGTTTTTT. Encoded protein: CASSPRHSSEAGELFF.